A single sample is the source of the 10 T cell receptor beta chains below, sequenced in a study of OX40 agonist ivuxolimab in advanced cancers. Repertoires were generated with immunoSEQ multiplex PCR, while TCRdb's copy carries only in-frame clones and drops some. The sample has 65,000 to 85,000 clones; approximately 89% are singletons. The input for sequencing was CD4+ or CD8+ T cells sorted from blood, taken in a trial of the OX40 agonist ivuxolimab. The receptors were gathered from an adult with an advanced solid tumor such as melanoma, head and neck, liver or kidney cancer.

V and J are TRBV5-1 and TRBJ1-4, with TRBD1 identical over 7 bases. Germline CDR1 is SGHRS and CDR2 is YFSETQ. V shed 1 base, J shed 7 bases, and the junction held 7 bases outside the gene matches. CDR3 length equals 15 residues. The CDR3 is CASSLNTGVGEKLFF. CDR3 in DNA: TGCGCCAGCAGCTTGAACACAGGGGTCGGTGAAAAACTGTTTTTT.

The V and J genes are TRBV7-6 and TRBJ2-7; perhaps TRBD1 as D (6 bases). Deletions cut 0 bases from V and 0 bases from J, with 15 bases between. This CDR3 comprises 17 residues. From germline, CDR1 is SGHVS and CDR2 FNYEAQ. CDR3 DNA sequence: TGTGCCAGCAGCTTAGCGCAGGCAGGGGCCAACTCCTACGAGCAGTACTTC. Translated: CASSLAQAGANSYEQYF.

V is TRBV7-9 and J is TRBJ1-2; D unclear. The CDR3 covers 11 residues. The germline gives CDR1 SEHNR, CDR2 FQNEAQ (reference sequence). The V end lost 5 bases, the J end lost 13 bases, and 14 bases lay between the germline ends. CDR3 nucleotide sequence: TGTGCCAGCAGCCCGTTAGGAGGACCCACCTTC. This encodes CASSPLGGPTF.

The sample holds one count of this clone. The V and J genes are TRBV21-1 and TRBJ2-5; the table names TRBD1, a call not compared with the DNA. TRBV21-1 is assigned pseudogene status. There are 15 residues in the CDR3. CDR3 in DNA: TGTGCCAGCAGCACCCCTAGTGGGACAGTGGAGACCCAGTACTTC. Its protein product is CASSTPSGTVETQYF.

This rearrangement joins TRBV4-1 to TRBJ1-5; 12 nucleotides match TRBD1. The germline CDR1 and CDR2 sequences are MGHRA and YSYEKL. The CDR3 runs 19 residues. The J segment lost 5 bases and the V segment lost 3 bases, leaving 14 bases of the junction unmatched. In nucleotides, the CDR3 is TGCGCCAGCAGCCACATACCGGGACAGGGGGCTTTGGAATATCAGCCCCAGCATTTT. This encodes CASSHIPGQGALEYQPQHF.

The V gene is TRBV9, the J gene TRBJ2-5; D call uncertain. The CDR3 has 14 residues. Germline V lookup: CDR1 SGDLS, CDR2 YYNGEE. V lost 4 bases to trimming and J lost 4 bases, with 14 bases between them. CDR3 in DNA: TGTGCCAGCAGCCCCAGGATGGGCCGAGAGACCCAGTACTTC. Amino acid sequence: CASSPRMGRETQYF.

The gene calls are TRBV14 and TRBJ2-4; D unresolved. CDR3 length: 13 residues. Trimming removed 8 bases at V and 4 bases at J, with 12 bases between. Germline CDR1 and CDR2: SGHDN and FVKESK. CDR3 in DNA: TGTGCCAGCTCGCCAAGGATGAAAAACATTCAGTACTTC. Amino acids: CASSPRMKNIQYF.

The CDR3 coding sequence is TGTGCCAGTGGGTGGGTGGGCAATCAGCCCCAGCATTTT. It is translated as CASGWVGNQPQHF. The chain uses TRBV19 and TRBJ1-5, with D uncertain. The V gene's germline CDR1 is LNHDA and CDR2 SQIVND (reference sequence). Trimming removed 8 bases at V and 2 bases at J, with 10 bases between. This CDR3 is built from 13 residues.

The chain recombines TRBV11-2 with TRBJ1-3; perhaps TRBD1 as D (6 bases). V gave up 5 bases and J gave up 7 bases, with 18 bases separating them. This CDR3 is 15 amino acids long. The germline V gene has CDR1 SGHAT and CDR2 FQNNGV. The CDR3 DNA sequence: TGTGCCAGCAGCGAGGGACAAAACCGGGGGAACACCATATATTTT. It encodes CASSEGQNRGNTIYF. Supplemented by reference TRBV11-2 and TRBJ1-3, the full variable domain reads EAGVAQSPRYKIIEKRQSVAFWCNPISGHATLYWYQQILGQGPKLLIQFQNNGVVDDSQLPKDRFSAERLKGVDSTLKIQPAKLEDSAVYLCASSEGQNRGNTIYFGEGSWLTVV.

The chain employs TRBV2 and TRBJ2-7; D is unclear. V was clipped by 7 bases and J by 4 bases, with 8 bases between them. CDR3 size: 11 residues. Germline V gene sequence: CDR1 SNHLY, CDR2 FYNNEI. The CDR3, as DNA: TGTGCCAGCACCCCCTTTTACGAGCAGTACTTC. It translates to CASTPFYEQYF.